A selection of T cell receptor beta chains follows, all from one sample in a study of blood T cell repertoires in COVID-19. Generated by immunoSEQ multiplex PCR, the TCRdb table keeps only in-frame clones and is missing some. The sample holds fewer than 250,000 clones, approximately 80% seen once. Material for sequencing was PBMCs or T cells enriched from blood (not recorded which). The receptors shown here come from a woman aged 45-65 years with acute COVID-19. The CDR3 runs from the conserved cysteine through the conserved F or W. Each record gives: D gene, V gene, J gene, clone size, CDR3 protein, CDR3 DNA. The D gene is left open where the match is weak. Clone size appears in some rows only: once, few, many, or a class for an expanded clone.

D gene: .
V gene: TRBV7-2
J gene: TRBJ2-1
clone size: many
CDR3 protein: CASSFLDKVQNEQFF
CDR3 DNA: TGTGCCAGCAGCTTTTTGGACAAAGTACAGAATGAGCAGTTCTTC

D gene: .
V gene: TRBV27
J gene: TRBJ2-7
clone size: once
CDR3 protein: CASSLSRRNGEQYF
CDR3 DNA: TGTGCCAGCAGTTTATCTCGTCGAAACGGCGAGCAGTACTTC

D gene: .
V gene: TRBV30
J gene: TRBJ2-7
clone size: .
CDR3 protein: CAWSLNRGYEQYF
CDR3 DNA: TGTGCCTGGAGTCTCAACCGGGGGTACGAGCAGTACTTC

D gene: .
V gene: TRBV25-1
J gene: TRBJ1-6
clone size: .
CDR3 protein: CASSESSYNSPLHF
CDR3 DNA: TGTGCCAGCAGTGAGAGCTCCTATAATTCACCCCTCCACTTT

D gene: TRBD1
V gene: TRBV3-1/TRBV3-2
J gene: TRBJ1-6
clone size: .
CDR3 protein: CASSQGQVYNSPLHF
CDR3 DNA: TGTGCCAGCAGCCAGGGACAGGTCTACAATTCACCCCTCCACTTT

D gene: TRBD2
V gene: TRBV7-6
J gene: TRBJ2-7
clone size: .
CDR3 protein: CASSRPAGLAGNASSYEQYF
CDR3 DNA: TGTGCCAGCAGCCGACCCGCGGGACTAGCGGGGAACGCCAGCTCCTACGAGCAGTACTTC

D gene: .
V gene: TRBV19
J gene: TRBJ1-5
clone size: once
CDR3 protein: CASSRGGYSNQPQHF
CDR3 DNA: TGTGCCAGTAGTAGGGGCGGATATAGCAATCAGCCCCAGCATTTT

D gene: .
V gene: TRBV7-9
J gene: TRBJ2-1
clone size: once
CDR3 protein: CASSSIGDEQFF
CDR3 DNA: TGTGCCAGCAGCTCCATCGGGGATGAGCAGTTCTTC

D gene: TRBD2
V gene: TRBV30
J gene: TRBJ2-2
clone size: .
CDR3 protein: CAWIYGTSVNTGELFF
CDR3 DNA: TGTGCCTGGATCTATGGGACTAGCGTAAACACCGGGGAGCTGTTTTTT

D gene: TRBD2
V gene: TRBV6-2/TRBV6-3
J gene: TRBJ2-1
clone size: .
CDR3 protein: CASSYYPGTSGGPGYNEQFF
CDR3 DNA: TGTGCCAGCAGTTACTATCCCGGGACTAGCGGGGGGCCTGGGTACAATGAGCAGTTCTTC

D gene: TRBD2
V gene: TRBV7-2
J gene: TRBJ2-7
clone size: .
CDR3 protein: CASSLALAGGSYEQYF
CDR3 DNA: TGTGCCAGCAGCTTAGCTCTAGCGGGGGGGTCCTACGAGCAGTACTTC

D gene: .
V gene: TRBV7-2
J gene: TRBJ2-1
clone size: .
CDR3 protein: CASSLDWASAGFF
CDR3 DNA: TGTGCCAGCAGCTTAGATTGGGCTAGCGCCGGGTTCTTC

D gene: TRBD2
V gene: TRBV9
J gene: TRBJ2-7
clone size: .
CDR3 protein: CASSVTEQLAGVSYEQYF
CDR3 DNA: TGTGCCAGCAGCGTCACGGAACAACTAGCGGGAGTCTCCTACGAGCAGTACTTC

D gene: TRBD1
V gene: TRBV14
J gene: TRBJ1-5
clone size: .
CDR3 protein: CASSQHSQGSPGNQPQHF
CDR3 DNA: TGTGCCAGCAGCCAACATTCACAGGGGAGTCCTGGCAATCAGCCCCAGCATTTT

D gene: TRBD1
V gene: TRBV18
J gene: TRBJ1-4
clone size: .
CDR3 protein: CASSQRQGPNEKLFF
CDR3 DNA: TGTGCCAGCTCCCAGCGACAGGGTCCTAATGAAAAACTGTTTTTT

D gene: .
V gene: TRBV21-1
J gene: TRBJ1-5
clone size: .
CDR3 protein: CAMIPRAPNQPQHF
CDR3 DNA: TGTGCCATGATTCCGAGGGCCCCCAATCAGCCCCAGCATTTT

D gene: .
V gene: TRBV7-2
J gene: TRBJ2-4
clone size: .
CDR3 protein: CASSSLDNKNIQYF
CDR3 DNA: TGTGCCAGCAGCTCACTAGATAACAAAAACATTCAGTACTTC

D gene: .
V gene: TRBV15
J gene: TRBJ2-7
clone size: once
CDR3 protein: CATSRDADISEQYF
CDR3 DNA: TGTGCCACCAGCAGAGACGCGGACATCTCCGAGCAGTACTTC

D gene: .
V gene: TRBV28
J gene: TRBJ1-5
clone size: .
CDR3 protein: CASSFRGHGQPQHF
CDR3 DNA: TGTGCCAGCAGTTTTAGAGGGCATGGTCAGCCCCAGCATTTT

D gene: .
V gene: TRBV4-3
J gene: TRBJ2-7
clone size: once
CDR3 protein: CASSPTGEQYF
CDR3 DNA: TGCGCCAGCAGCCCCACTGGCGAGCAGTACTTC

D gene: .
V gene: TRBV7-9
J gene: TRBJ2-3
clone size: .
CDR3 protein: CASSPRGFGEDTQYF
CDR3 DNA: TGTGCCAGCAGCCCTCGGGGTTTCGGGGAAGATACGCAGTATTTT

D gene: TRBD2
V gene: TRBV28
J gene: TRBJ2-2
clone size: few
CDR3 protein: CASSFSGGGAGELFF
CDR3 DNA: TGTGCCAGCAGTTTTAGTGGCGGGGGGGCCGGGGAGCTGTTTTTT

D gene: TRBD1
V gene: TRBV30
J gene: TRBJ2-1
clone size: .
CDR3 protein: CASGTGNEQFF
CDR3 DNA: TGTGCCTCCGGGACAGGGAATGAGCAGTTCTTC

D gene: .
V gene: TRBV7-2
J gene: TRBJ2-3
clone size: once
CDR3 protein: CASSPRHAGGTDTQYF
CDR3 DNA: TGTGCCAGCAGCCCCCGACACGCCGGGGGCACAGATACGCAGTATTTT

D gene: .
V gene: TRBV29-1
J gene: TRBJ2-1
clone size: few
CDR3 protein: CSARYSSYNEQFF
CDR3 DNA: TGCAGCGCTCGTTATAGCTCCTACAATGAGCAGTTCTTC

D gene: .
V gene: TRBV30
J gene: TRBJ1-3
clone size: .
CDR3 protein: CARGSSGRGSSGNTIYF
CDR3 DNA: TGTGCCCGAGGATCTAGCGGCAGGGGCTCCTCTGGAAACACCATATATTTT

D gene: .
V gene: TRBV12-3/TRBV12-4
J gene: TRBJ2-2
clone size: .
CDR3 protein: CASSFYRDGELFF
CDR3 DNA: TGTGCCAGCAGTTTTTATCGGGACGGGGAGCTGTTTTTT

D gene: TRBD2
V gene: TRBV3-1/TRBV3-2
J gene: TRBJ2-2
clone size: .
CDR3 protein: CASSSDSGRTHTGELFF
CDR3 DNA: TGTGCCAGCAGCTCGGATAGCGGGAGGACGCACACCGGGGAGCTGTTTTTT

D gene: TRBD1
V gene: TRBV5-1
J gene: TRBJ2-1
clone size: .
CDR3 protein: CASSLGSQGAHEQFF
CDR3 DNA: TGCGCCAGCAGCTTGGGTAGTCAGGGGGCCCATGAGCAGTTCTTC

D gene: TRBD2
V gene: TRBV7-2
J gene: TRBJ2-3
clone size: .
CDR3 protein: CASSSGEGTKITDTQYF
CDR3 DNA: TGTGCCAGCAGCTCCGGGGAGGGGACTAAAATCACAGATACGCAGTATTTT

D gene: TRBD1
V gene: TRBV5-1
J gene: TRBJ1-4
clone size: once
CDR3 protein: CASSSGQGNEKLFF
CDR3 DNA: TGCGCCAGCAGCTCCGGACAGGGTAATGAAAAACTGTTTTTT

D gene: .
V gene: TRBV6-6
J gene: TRBJ2-4
clone size: .
CDR3 protein: CASSLKGDIQYF
CDR3 DNA: TGTGCCAGCAGTTTAAAGGGGGACATTCAGTACTTC

D gene: TRBD1
V gene: TRBV5-7
J gene: TRBJ2-7
clone size: .
CDR3 protein: CASSLGGQGYEQYF
CDR3 DNA: TGTGCCAGCAGCTTGGGGGGACAGGGCTACGAGCAGTACTTC

D gene: TRBD1
V gene: TRBV7-2
J gene: TRBJ1-2
clone size: .
CDR3 protein: CASSLVPGQEIGYTF
CDR3 DNA: TGTGCCAGCAGCTTAGTACCGGGACAGGAAATCGGCTACACCTTC

D gene: TRBD1
V gene: TRBV6-5
J gene: TRBJ1-2
clone size: .
CDR3 protein: CASSYKGAPGGYTF
CDR3 DNA: TGTGCCAGCAGTTATAAGGGGGCGCCTGGTGGCTACACCTTC

D gene: TRBD1
V gene: TRBV27
J gene: TRBJ2-1
clone size: .
CDR3 protein: CASSRGQGYNEQFF
CDR3 DNA: TGTGCCAGCAGCCGGGGACAGGGATACAATGAGCAGTTCTTC

D gene: TRBD2
V gene: TRBV24-1
J gene: TRBJ2-3
clone size: few
CDR3 protein: CATSIGTSGTDTQYF
CDR3 DNA: TGTGCCACCAGTATCGGGACTAGCGGCACAGATACGCAGTATTTT

D gene: TRBD2
V gene: TRBV28
J gene: TRBJ2-6
clone size: medium-sized
CDR3 protein: CACSLAGVTANVLTF
CDR3 DNA: TGTGCCTGTTCCCTGGCGGGAGTAACTGCCAACGTCCTGACTTTC

D gene: .
V gene: TRBV2
J gene: TRBJ1-2
clone size: .
CDR3 protein: CASSAEQGAAGYTF
CDR3 DNA: TGTGCCAGCAGTGCGGAACAGGGAGCGGCTGGCTACACCTTC

D gene: TRBD2
V gene: TRBV30
J gene: TRBJ2-1
clone size: .
CDR3 protein: CAWFLAGVGNGEQFF
CDR3 DNA: TGTGCCTGGTTTTTAGCGGGAGTTGGTAACGGTGAGCAGTTCTTC

D gene: .
V gene: TRBV29-1
J gene: TRBJ1-2
clone size: .
CDR3 protein: CSVDDRTNYGYTF
CDR3 DNA: TGCAGCGTTGATGACAGGACTAACTATGGCTACACCTTC

D gene: TRBD2
V gene: TRBV27
J gene: TRBJ2-1
clone size: .
CDR3 protein: CASSGLGLAENEQFF
CDR3 DNA: TGTGCCAGCAGTGGCCTGGGACTAGCGGAGAATGAGCAGTTCTTC

D gene: TRBD1
V gene: TRBV6-5
J gene: TRBJ1-5
clone size: .
CDR3 protein: CASIQGLNQPQHF
CDR3 DNA: TGTGCCAGTATACAGGGGTTAAATCAGCCCCAGCATTTT

D gene: TRBD1
V gene: TRBV28
J gene: TRBJ1-1
clone size: .
CDR3 protein: CASSFRFRGLEAFF
CDR3 DNA: TGTGCCAGCAGTTTTAGGTTCAGGGGGCTAGAAGCTTTCTTT

D gene: .
V gene: TRBV6-4
J gene: TRBJ2-5
clone size: many
CDR3 protein: CPFLSEHQETQYF
CDR3 DNA: TGCCCTTTCTTAAGTGAGCACCAAGAGACCCAGTACTTC

D gene: TRBD1
V gene: TRBV28
J gene: TRBJ1-5
clone size: .
CDR3 protein: CASSLRTGYPPNNQPQHF
CDR3 DNA: TGTGCCAGCAGTTTACGGACAGGGTACCCACCCAACAATCAGCCCCAGCATTTT

D gene: .
V gene: TRBV18
J gene: TRBJ1-5
clone size: .
CDR3 protein: CASSPGLSNQPQHF
CDR3 DNA: TGTGCCAGCTCACCAGGGCTTAGCAATCAGCCCCAGCATTTT

D gene: TRBD1
V gene: TRBV14
J gene: TRBJ1-1
clone size: .
CDR3 protein: CASSRDRGNTEAFF
CDR3 DNA: TGTGCCAGCAGCCGCGACAGGGGGAACACTGAAGCTTTCTTT

D gene: .
V gene: TRBV29-1
J gene: TRBJ2-7
clone size: .
CDR3 protein: CSVSTVHEQYF
CDR3 DNA: TGCAGCGTTTCTACAGTTCACGAGCAGTACTTC

D gene: .
V gene: TRBV27
J gene: TRBJ1-1
clone size: few
CDR3 protein: CASSLQVRNTEAFF
CDR3 DNA: TGTGCCAGCAGTTTACAGGTCCGGAACACTGAAGCTTTCTTT

D gene: .
V gene: TRBV15
J gene: TRBJ2-3
clone size: .
CDR3 protein: CATSRGDQADTQYF
CDR3 DNA: TGTGCCACCAGCAGAGGTGACCAGGCAGATACGCAGTATTTT

D gene: TRBD1
V gene: TRBV7-2
J gene: TRBJ1-3
clone size: .
CDR3 protein: CASSSFSGTGSGNTIYF
CDR3 DNA: TGTGCCAGCAGCTCCTTTTCCGGGACAGGCTCTGGAAACACCATATATTTT

D gene: TRBD2
V gene: TRBV7-2
J gene: TRBJ2-1
clone size: .
CDR3 protein: CASSFRGGYNEQFF
CDR3 DNA: TGTGCCAGCAGCTTTCGCGGGGGGTACAATGAGCAGTTCTTC

D gene: TRBD2
V gene: TRBV7-2
J gene: TRBJ2-7
clone size: .
CDR3 protein: CASSSGLAGTYEQYF
CDR3 DNA: TGTGCCAGCAGCTCCGGACTAGCGGGAACATACGAGCAGTACTTC

D gene: .
V gene: TRBV7-2
J gene: TRBJ1-4
clone size: .
CDR3 protein: CASSPLGGGVEKLFF
CDR3 DNA: TGTGCCAGCAGCCCGCTAGGCGGGGGGGTAGAAAAACTGTTTTTT